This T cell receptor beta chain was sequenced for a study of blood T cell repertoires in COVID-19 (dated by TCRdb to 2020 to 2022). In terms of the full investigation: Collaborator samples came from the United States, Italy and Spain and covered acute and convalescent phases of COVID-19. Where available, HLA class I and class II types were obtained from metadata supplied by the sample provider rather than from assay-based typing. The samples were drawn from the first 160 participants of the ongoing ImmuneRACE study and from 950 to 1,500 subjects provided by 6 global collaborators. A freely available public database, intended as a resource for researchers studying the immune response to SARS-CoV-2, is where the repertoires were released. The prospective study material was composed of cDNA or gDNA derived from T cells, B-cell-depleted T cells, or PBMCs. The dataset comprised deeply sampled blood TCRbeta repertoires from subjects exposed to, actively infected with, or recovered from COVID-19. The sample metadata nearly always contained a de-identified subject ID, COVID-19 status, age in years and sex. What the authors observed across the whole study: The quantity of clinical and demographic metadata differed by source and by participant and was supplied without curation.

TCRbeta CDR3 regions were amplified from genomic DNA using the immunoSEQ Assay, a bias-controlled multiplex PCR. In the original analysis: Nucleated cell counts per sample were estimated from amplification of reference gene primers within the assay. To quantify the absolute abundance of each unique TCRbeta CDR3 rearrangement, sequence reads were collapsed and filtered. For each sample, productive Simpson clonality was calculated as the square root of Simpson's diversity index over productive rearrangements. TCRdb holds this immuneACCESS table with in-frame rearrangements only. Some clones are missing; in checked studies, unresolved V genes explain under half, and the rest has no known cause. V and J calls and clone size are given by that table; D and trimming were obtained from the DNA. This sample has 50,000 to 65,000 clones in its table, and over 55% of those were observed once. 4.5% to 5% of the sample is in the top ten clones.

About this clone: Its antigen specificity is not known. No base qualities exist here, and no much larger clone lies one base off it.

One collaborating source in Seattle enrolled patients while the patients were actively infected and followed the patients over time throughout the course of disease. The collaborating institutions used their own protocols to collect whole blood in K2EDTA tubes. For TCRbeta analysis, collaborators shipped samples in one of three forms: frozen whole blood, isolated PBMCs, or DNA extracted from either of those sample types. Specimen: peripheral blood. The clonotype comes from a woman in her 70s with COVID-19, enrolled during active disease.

The CDR3 protein: CSVETGTEAFF. The DNA sequence reads TGCAGCGTTGAAACAGGTACTGAAGCTTTCTTT. The chain couples TRBV29-1 to TRBJ1-1; perhaps TRBD1 is the D gene, with 5 bases matching. The CDR3 contains 11 residues, cysteine and phenylalanine counted. Of all the DNA, just the CDR3 is kept, 33 bases in frame from base 1. Looking up the germline V gene yields CDR1 SQVTM and CDR2 ANQGSEA. V is cut by 2 bases and J by 5 bases, and the space between the germline ends is 6 bases. The full variable domain, completed from the reference TRBV29-1 and TRBJ1-1 proteins outside the CDR3, reads SAVISQKPSRDICQRGTSLTIQCQVDSQVTMMFWYRQQPGQSLTLIATANQGSEATYESGFVIDKFPISRPNLTFSTLTVSNMSPEDSSIYLCSVETGTEAFFGQGTRLTVV.